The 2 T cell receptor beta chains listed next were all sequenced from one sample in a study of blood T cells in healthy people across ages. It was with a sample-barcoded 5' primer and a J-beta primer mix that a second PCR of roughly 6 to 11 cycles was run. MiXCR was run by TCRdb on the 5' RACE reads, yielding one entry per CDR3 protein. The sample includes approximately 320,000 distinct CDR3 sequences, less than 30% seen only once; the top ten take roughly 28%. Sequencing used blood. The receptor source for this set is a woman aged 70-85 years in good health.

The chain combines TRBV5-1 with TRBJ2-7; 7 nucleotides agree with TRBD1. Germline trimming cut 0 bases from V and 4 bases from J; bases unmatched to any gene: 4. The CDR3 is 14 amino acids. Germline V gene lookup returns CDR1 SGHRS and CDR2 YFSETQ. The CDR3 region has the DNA TGCGCCAGCAGCTTGGGACAGGGTCGGTACGAGCAGTACTTC. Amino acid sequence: CASSLGQGRYEQYF.

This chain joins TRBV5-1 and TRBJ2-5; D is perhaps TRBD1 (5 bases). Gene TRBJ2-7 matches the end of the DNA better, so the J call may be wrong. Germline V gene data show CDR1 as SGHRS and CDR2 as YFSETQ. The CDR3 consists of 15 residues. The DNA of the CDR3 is TGCGCCAGCAGCTTGGGGGGCGCCAGTTCCAACGAGCAGTACTTC. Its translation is CASSLGGASSNEQYF.